This TCR beta chain was captured in a study of cytomegalovirus exposure and HLA in healthy donors. About the study: T cells numbering about 179 million yielded roughly 120 million unique TCR beta sequences in an earlier analysis. Membership in the Caucasian-associated ancestry cluster was found for about four fifths of nearly 400 genotyped donors. Study results and limitations: TCR beta chain V- and J-gene trimming was linked, in a later analysis, to a missense variant in DCLRE1C.

The PCR made use of 60 Vbeta and 13 Jbeta primers. Measured with immunoSEQ multiplex PCR; TCRdb has only the in-frame clones, and not every one. The sample has about 200,000 clones, 75% to 90% seen once; the top ten hold approximately 6.5%. Note on this clone: The antigen is not known.

This CDR3 is 16 amino acids long. Germline V lookup: CDR1 MNHEY, CDR2 SVGAGI. The V and J ends lost 0 bases and 7 bases respectively, with 13 bases between them. This clonotype originated in a woman aged 45-65 years in good health and CMV-seropositive. Sequencing was done on a sample of PBMCs. V usage is TRBV6-5 and J usage is TRBJ1-6; tentatively, D is TRBD1 (5 bases). CDR3 in DNA: TGTGCCAGCAGTTACTCGGTAGGGAGGGACAATTCACCCCTCCACTTT. It encodes CASSYSVGRDNSPLHF.